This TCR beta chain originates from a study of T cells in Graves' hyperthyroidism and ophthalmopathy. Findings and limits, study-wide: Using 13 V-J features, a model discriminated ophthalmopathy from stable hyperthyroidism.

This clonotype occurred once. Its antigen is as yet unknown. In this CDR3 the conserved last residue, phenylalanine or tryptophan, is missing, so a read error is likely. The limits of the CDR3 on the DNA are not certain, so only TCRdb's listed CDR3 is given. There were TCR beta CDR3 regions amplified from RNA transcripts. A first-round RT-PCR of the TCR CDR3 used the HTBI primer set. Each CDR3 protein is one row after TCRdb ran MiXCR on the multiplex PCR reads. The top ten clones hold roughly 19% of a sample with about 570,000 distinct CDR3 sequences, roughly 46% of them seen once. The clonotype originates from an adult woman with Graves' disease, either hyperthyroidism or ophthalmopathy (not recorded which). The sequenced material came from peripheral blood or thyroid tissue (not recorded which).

The CDR3 protein is CASSPGNYGYTFGS. The chain recombines TRBV5-1 with TRBJ2-5; the tabulated D call, TRBD1, remains unverified against the DNA. Ends included, the CDR3 has 14 residues. CDR1 SGHRS and CDR2 YFSETQ come from the germline V gene.